The rows below give T cell receptor beta chains drawn from one sample of a study of blood T cell repertoires in COVID-19. Profiling relied on immunoSEQ multiplex PCR, and the TCRdb table lists in-frame clones only, not all of them. The table lists some 410,000 clones, 88% of them singletons, with about 0.89% in the top ten. Sequencing input: PBMCs or T cells enriched from blood (not recorded which). These receptors all come from a woman under 40 with acute COVID-19. CDR3s include the opening cysteine and the closing phenylalanine or tryptophan. Fields, in order: J gene, clone size, D gene, V gene, CDR3 DNA, CDR3 protein. D genes are given only for firm matches. Clone size is shown for a subset of rows, as once, few, many or a class of expanded clone.

TRBJ1-4,NA,NA,TRBV6-1,TGTGCCAGCAGTGAAGGGTACACGATCGGGGGAAAACTGTTTTTT,CASSEGYTIGGKLFF
TRBJ2-2,NA,NA,TRBV5-5,TGTGCCAGCAGCTTGGATTTTAGTTACCTACGGGGAGGCGGCGGGGAGCTGTTTTTT,CASSLDFSYLRGGGGELFF
TRBJ2-7,NA,NA,TRBV18,TGTGCCAGCTCACCACCCTCCCAGGGCCACTACGAGCAGTACTTC,CASSPPSQGHYEQYF
TRBJ2-2,NA,TRBD1,TRBV6-2/TRBV6-3,TGTGCCAGCAGTTATGGGGACAGTAACACCGGGGAGCTGTTTTTT,CASSYGDSNTGELFF
TRBJ2-2,NA,NA,TRBV5-1,TGCGCCAGCAGCTTGGTTCTAGCTGCGAACACCGGGGAGCTGTTTTTT,CASSLVLAANTGELFF
TRBJ2-5,NA,NA,TRBV11-3,TGTGCCAGCAGCCTGGACAGCGACTACCAAGAGACCCAGTACTTC,CASSLDSDYQETQYF
TRBJ1-1,NA,NA,TRBV7-9,TGTGCCAGCAGCTTAGAGGGAGGCACTGAAGCTTTCTTT,CASSLEGGTEAFF
TRBJ1-1,NA,NA,TRBV2,TGTGCCAGCAGTGTAGGAAGGGGGTTGAACACTGAAGCTTTCTTT,CASSVGRGLNTEAFF
TRBJ2-7,NA,TRBD2,TRBV5-1,TGCGCCAGCAGCTTGGTTGTAGCGGGGGAATACGAGCAGTACTTC,CASSLVVAGEYEQYF
TRBJ2-7,NA,TRBD2,TRBV5-5,TGTGCCAGCAGCACGGGAGGGGGTCCAGGTAGCGAGCAGTACTTC,CASSTGGGPGSEQYF
TRBJ1-1,NA,NA,TRBV6-1,TGTGCCAGCAGTGAAGAGGGGGCTTTCTTT,CASSEEGAFF
TRBJ1-2,NA,NA,TRBV2,TGTGCCAGCAGTGATGGTGGTTCCAGGGGACGTGGCTACACCTTC,CASSDGGSRGRGYTF
TRBJ2-1,NA,TRBD2,TRBV7-9,TGTGCCAGCAGTGTGCGGGGGGAAATCCACAATGAGCAGTTCTTC,CASSVRGEIHNEQFF
TRBJ1-1,NA,NA,TRBV12-3/TRBV12-4,TGTGCCAGCAGCCCCAAGAACACTGAAGCTTTCTTT,CASSPKNTEAFF
TRBJ2-7,NA,NA,TRBV19,TGTGCCAGTAGTATCGGCGGGGTGGCCCTCGAGCAGTACTTC,CASSIGGVALEQYF
TRBJ1-1,NA,NA,TRBV6-6,TGTGCCAGTTACGGGGGTGTGAACACTGAAGCTTTCTTT,CASYGGVNTEAFF
TRBJ1-3,NA,NA,TRBV9,TGTGCCAGCAGCGTCGGTATGACCGCTCAGGGTATGGAAAACACCATATATTTT,CASSVGMTAQGMENTIYF
TRBJ2-3,NA,TRBD2,TRBV24-1,TGTGCCACCAGTGATTTGTCCGGGGGGGACCGTACGCAGTATTTT,CATSDLSGGDRTQYF
TRBJ2-1,NA,NA,TRBV18,TGTGCCAGCTCACCACTCAGGGATGGAAATGAGCAGTTCTTC,CASSPLRDGNEQFF
TRBJ1-4,few,TRBD1,TRBV4-3,TGCGCCAGCAGCCCGCACCGGGACAGCCCTAATGAAAAACTGTTTTTT,CASSPHRDSPNEKLFF
TRBJ2-7,NA,NA,TRBV5-1,TGCGCCAGCAGCAATCCTTCGTACGAGCAGTACTTC,CASSNPSYEQYF
TRBJ1-1,once,TRBD1,TRBV7-9,TGTGCCAGCAGCTCTAACCCGGGACAGGTGGCTTTCTTT,CASSSNPGQVAFF
TRBJ1-4,NA,TRBD1,TRBV30,TGTGCCTGGGCGTCGGGACAGGCGTTAGGTGAAAAACTGTTTTTT,CAWASGQALGEKLFF
TRBJ1-1,once,TRBD1,TRBV7-2,TGTGCCAGCAGCTTAGCTACCAGGACAGGGAGCACTGAAGCTTTCTTT,CASSLATRTGSTEAFF
TRBJ1-2,NA,TRBD1,TRBV18,TGTGCCAGCTCACCACGGGACAGTAACTATGGCTACACCTTC,CASSPRDSNYGYTF
TRBJ1-5,NA,NA,TRBV27,TGTGCCAGCAGCCTTGAGGGCCCCCATCAGCCCCAGCATTTT,CASSLEGPHQPQHF
TRBJ1-5,NA,NA,TRBV5-5,TGTGCCAGCAGCACCAGGGTTGATCAGCCCCAGCATTTT,CASSTRVDQPQHF
TRBJ2-2,NA,TRBD1,TRBV7-3,TGTGCCAGCAGCTTAGACAGGGGGCAAACCGGGGAGCTGTTTTTT,CASSLDRGQTGELFF
TRBJ1-1,NA,TRBD1,TRBV6-5,TGTGCCAGCAGCGATCGACAGGGCCCTGAAGCTTTCTTT,CASSDRQGPEAFF
TRBJ1-1,NA,NA,TRBV6-1,TGTGCCAGCAGGACGGAGGGGAACACTGAAGCTTTCTTT,CASRTEGNTEAFF
TRBJ1-2,NA,TRBD1,TRBV29-1,TGCAGCGTTGAAGTTACGGACAGGGGAACCTATGGCTACACCTTC,CSVEVTDRGTYGYTF
TRBJ1-4,once,NA,TRBV19,TGTGCCAGTAGTATTATCGGGGGGCGGGTTGAAAAACTGTTTTTT,CASSIIGGRVEKLFF